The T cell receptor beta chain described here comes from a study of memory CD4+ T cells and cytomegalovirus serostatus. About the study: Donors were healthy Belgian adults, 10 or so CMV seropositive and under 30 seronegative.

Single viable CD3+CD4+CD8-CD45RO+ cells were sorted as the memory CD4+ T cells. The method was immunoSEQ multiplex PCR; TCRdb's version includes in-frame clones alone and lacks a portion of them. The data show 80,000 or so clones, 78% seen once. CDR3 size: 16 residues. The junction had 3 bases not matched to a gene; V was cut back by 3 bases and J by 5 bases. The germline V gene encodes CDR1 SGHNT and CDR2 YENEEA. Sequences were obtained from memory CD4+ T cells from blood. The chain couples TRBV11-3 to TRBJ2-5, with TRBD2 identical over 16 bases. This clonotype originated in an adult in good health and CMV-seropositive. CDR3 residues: CASSLGLAGGPETQYF. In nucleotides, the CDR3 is TGTGCCAGCAGCTTGGGACTAGCGGGAGGGCCGGAGACCCAGTACTTC.